Below are 32 T cell receptor beta chains sequenced from a single sample in a study of blood T cell repertoires in COVID-19. Produced via immunoSEQ multiplex PCR; TCRdb's table is partial and in-frame only. Here the sample spans roughly 33,000 clones, 85% being singletons. The source material was peripheral blood. The receptors shown here come from a human donor with acute or convalescent COVID-19. The donor label of this sample is uncertain.

Here the CDR3 reads CASSEAGGDSYNEQFF. The CDR3 bases are TGTGCCAGCAGCGAGGCAGGGGGAGACTCCTACAATGAGCAGTTCTTC. This chain uses TRBV7-9 with TRBJ2-1; 7 bases line up with TRBD1. CDR3 size: 16 residues. Germline V gene lookup returns CDR1 SEHNR and CDR2 FQNEAQ (reference sequence). With 5 bases clipped from V and 0 bases from J, the junction kept 7 bases outside the gene matches. The whole variable domain, filled in from reference TRBV7-9 and TRBJ2-1, reads DTGVSQNPRHKITKRGQNVTFRCDPISEHNRLYWYRQTLGQGPEFLTYFQNEAQLEKSRLLSDRFSAERPKGSFSTLEIQRTEQGDSAMYLCASSEAGGDSYNEQFFGPGTRLTVL.

This chain links TRBV7-3 with TRBJ2-1; 13 bases line up with TRBD2. This CDR3 has 15 residues. J was trimmed by 4 bases and V by 5 bases; bases with no gene match: 2. Germline assignment: CDR1 SGHTA and CDR2 FQGTGA. CDR3: CASSTGLAGYNEQFF. The CDR3 DNA reads as TGTGCCAGCAGCACGGGACTAGCGGGGTACAATGAGCAGTTCTTC.

The chain combines TRBV29-1 with TRBJ2-3, with 9 positions matching TRBD2. The trim removed 3 bases at V and 3 bases at J, leaving 4 bases unmatched. The CDR3 runs to 14 residues. The V gene's germline CDR1 is SQVTM and CDR2 ANQGSEA. The CDR3 region is CSVERGGATDTQYF. The CDR3 region has the DNA TGCAGCGTTGAGCGCGGGGGGGCTACAGATACGCAGTATTTT.

This rearrangement joins TRBV6-5 to TRBJ1-2, with a tentative D call TRBD1 (5 bases). V was cut by 2 bases and J by 3 bases, with 10 bases left in between. Per the germline V gene, CDR1 is MNHEY and CDR2 is SVGAGI. The CDR3 is 14 residues long. DNA of the CDR3: TGTGCCAGCAGTTACAGGGGTGCGGACTATGGCTACACCTTC. It translates to CASSYRGADYGYTF.

The rearrangement joins TRBV29-1 to TRBJ1-1, with D tentatively TRBD1 (6 bases). CDR3 size: 12 residues. Trimming stripped 6 bases from V and 3 bases from J, with 11 bases between. Germline V CDR1 and CDR2: SQVTM, ANQGSEA. DNA for the CDR3: TGCAGCGTAGGGGACACCTACACTGAAGCTTTCTTT. Protein product: CSVGDTYTEAFF.

The chain employs TRBV19 and TRBJ1-5; possible D gene TRBD1, 5 bases. The CDR3 extends over 14 amino acids. Trimming took 3 bases from V and 3 from J, leaving 9 bases between them. Per germline, CDR1 LNHDA and CDR2 SQIVND (reference sequence). The CDR3 sequence: CASSINRYNQPQHF. CDR3 nucleotides: TGTGCCAGTAGTATTAACAGGTACAATCAGCCCCAGCATTTT.

This clone was seen once. The chain employs TRBV5-1 and TRBJ1-1; D not certain. In germline, CDR1 is SGHRS, CDR2 YFSETQ. V gave up 4 bases and J gave up 0 bases, with 10 bases separating them. This CDR3 has 14 amino acids. CDR3 sequence (DNA): TGCGCCAGCAGCCTCTCCCCCGTGAACACTGAAGCTTTCTTT. As protein: CASSLSPVNTEAFF.

V is TRBV9 and J is TRBJ2-1; 13 bases match TRBD2. CDR1 and CDR2 from the germline V gene are SGDLS and YYNGEE. The CDR3 covers 19 residues. V lost 0 bases and J lost 0; bases outside the gene matches: 6. CDR3 sequence: CASSVGLAGGLSSYNEQFF. The DNA of the CDR3 is TGTGCCAGCAGCGTAGGACTAGCGGGGGGCCTGAGCTCCTACAATGAGCAGTTCTTC. The entire variable domain, with the rest obtained from reference TRBV9 and TRBJ2-1, is as follows: DSGVTQTPKHLITATGQRVTLRCSPRSGDLSVYWYQQSLDQGLQFLIQYYNGEERAKGNILERFSAQQFPDLHSELNLSSLELGDSALYFCASSVGLAGGLSSYNEQFFGPGTRLTVL.

The V and J genes are TRBV11-1 and TRBJ1-1, with D maybe TRBD1 (5 bases). CDR3 size: 15 residues. Germline CDR1 is SGHAT and CDR2 is FQDESV (reference sequence). V lost 1 base to trimming and J lost 6 bases, with 15 bases between them. The CDR3 protein is CASSLDGGGSAEAFF. The CDR3 nucleotides read TGTGCCAGCAGCTTAGACGGGGGAGGGAGCGCTGAAGCTTTCTTT.

The chain uses TRBV30 and TRBJ1-2; a weak D match, TRBD1 (5 bases). Germline V gene data show CDR1 as GTSNPN and CDR2 as SVGIG (reference sequence). The CDR3 sequence is 17 residues long. V was clipped by 3 bases and J by 8 bases, with 28 bases between them. CDR3 DNA sequence: TGTGCCTGGAGGGCCCTGCGTTTTCTATCGGGGGAGGGAGGCTACACCTTC. Protein: CAWRALRFLSGEGGYTF. The full variable domain, rest sourced from reference TRBV30 and TRBJ1-2, is SQTIHQWPATLVQPVGSPLSLECTVEGTSNPNLYWYRQAAGRGLQLLFYSVGIGQISSEVPQNLSASRPQDRQFILSSKKLLLSDSGFYLCAWRALRFLSGEGGYTFGSGTRLTVV.

V is TRBV28 and J is TRBJ1-2, with D perhaps matching TRBD1 (5 bases). CDR1 MDHEN and CDR2 SYDVKM come from the germline V gene. V was trimmed by 1 base and J by 4 bases, leaving 13 bases between them. CDR3 length: 15 residues. CDR3 loop: CASSLFSGGLYGYTF. Written as DNA, the CDR3 is TGTGCCAGCAGTTTATTCAGCGGGGGACTCTATGGCTACACCTTC.

V is TRBV5-4 and J is TRBJ1-2; TRBD1 agrees at 9 bases. CDR1 is SGHNT and CDR2 is YYREEE in the germline V gene (reference sequence). The CDR3 totals 13 residues. After removal of 2 bases from V and 7 bases from J, the junction contained 3 bases not matched to a gene. DNA for the CDR3: TGTGCCAGCAGCTTCCGGGACAGGGCTGGCTACACCTTC. It is translated as CASSFRDRAGYTF.

The rearrangement links TRBV11-3 to TRBJ1-1; maybe TRBD1 (6 bases). Per germline, CDR1 SGHNT and CDR2 YENEEA. This CDR3 is built from 14 residues. V was trimmed by 6 bases and J by 3 bases, leaving 14 bases between them. CDR3 sequence: CASSRQGSDTEAFF. In DNA form, the CDR3 reads TGTGCCAGCAGTCGTCAGGGGAGTGACACTGAAGCTTTCTTT.

The rearrangement uses TRBV25-1 and TRBJ2-3; possibly TRBD2 for D (5 bases). Germline V CDR1 and CDR2: MGHDK, SYGVNS. V lost 6 bases and J 6 bases, leaving 7 bases between the germline ends. The CDR3 totals 11 residues. The CDR3 bases are TGTGCCAGCAGACTAGAGGATACGCAGTATTTT. Amino acid sequence: CASRLEDTQYF. Variable domain in full (rest from reference TRBV25-1 and TRBJ2-3): EADIYQTPRYLVIGTGKKITLECSQTMGHDKMYWYQQDPGMELHLIHYSYGVNSTEKGDLSSESTVSRIRTEHFPLTLESARPSHTSQYLCASRLEDTQYFGPGTRLTVL.

J is TRBJ1-6 and V is TRBV28, with 9 positions matching TRBD1. Losses at the gene ends were 6 bases for V and 10 bases for J; bases not matched to a gene: 7. This CDR3 is 14 amino acids long. Germline CDR1 is MDHEN and CDR2 is SYDVKM. Here the CDR3 DNA reads TGTGCCAGCAGGGAGGACAGGGGCGGGTCACCCCTCCACTTT. Protein sequence: CASREDRGGSPLHF.

The rearrangement joins TRBV19 to TRBJ2-2, with 7 bases lining up with TRBD2. The V gene's germline CDR1 is LNHDA and CDR2 SQIVND (reference sequence). This CDR3 region has 14 residues. The junction had 2 bases not matched to a gene; V was cut back by 6 bases and J by 1 base. The CDR3 protein is CASSTSENTGELFF. The CDR3 bases are TGTGCCAGTAGCACTAGCGAGAACACCGGGGAGCTGTTTTTT.

The genes are TRBV10-3 and TRBJ1-1, with a weak D call TRBD1 (5 bases). V dropped 6 bases and J dropped 1 base, with 9 bases sitting between them. The germline CDR1 and CDR2 sequences are ENHRY and SYGVKD. The CDR3 has 13 amino acids. The CDR3 here is CAIRDKENTEAFF. As DNA, the CDR3 is TGTGCCATCAGGGACAAAGAGAACACTGAAGCTTTCTTT.

The V call is TRBV12-3 or TRBV12-4, the J call TRBJ1-1, with a weak D call TRBD1 (6 bases). The CDR3 sequence is 13 residues long. V lost 9 bases and J lost 4, with 15 bases in between. Here the CDR3 DNA reads TGTGCCAGTAGTACAGGGAAGGTCACTGAAGCTTTCTTT. It yields the protein CASSTGKVTEAFF.

This chain joins TRBV3-1 (or the pseudogene TRBV3-2) and TRBJ1-5, with TRBD1 identical over 7 bases. The CDR3 length is 14 residues. V gave up 8 bases and J gave up 3 bases; unmatched junction bases: 7. Germline assignment: CDR1 LGHDT and CDR2 YNNKEL (reference sequence). CDR3 in amino acids: CASSDRAINQPQHF. CDR3 coding DNA: TGTGCCAGCTCCGACAGGGCGATCAATCAGCCCCAGCATTTT.

The chain combines TRBV28 with TRBJ2-1; tentative D call: TRBD1 (6 bases). The CDR3 extends over 15 amino acids. In germline, CDR1 is MDHEN, CDR2 SYDVKM. Trimming pared 3 bases from V and 7 bases from J, leaving 16 bases between. CDR3 DNA sequence: TGTGCCAGCAGTTTGGCCTCTTCAGGGGTGAATGAGCAGTTCTTC. Its protein is CASSLASSGVNEQFF. The whole variable domain, filled in from reference TRBV28 and TRBJ2-1, reads DVKVTQSSRYLVKRTGEKVFLECVQDMDHENMFWYRQDPGLGLRLIYFSYDVKMKEKGDIPEGYSVSREKKERFSLILESASTNQTSMYLCASSLASSGVNEQFFGPGTRLTVL.

V usage is TRBV27 and J usage is TRBJ1-1; D not resolved. The CDR3 runs to 15 residues. Between the trimmed V and J ends, which lost 0 bases and 5 bases, there was a span of 13 bases. The germline V gene encodes CDR1 MNHEY and CDR2 SMNVEV (reference sequence). The CDR3 sequence: CASSLSPRHGTEAFF. In DNA, the CDR3 is TGTGCCAGCAGTTTATCCCCCCGACATGGGACTGAAGCTTTCTTT.

The chain recombines TRBV7-9 with TRBJ1-1; unclear D gene. The germline V gene has CDR1 SEHNR and CDR2 FQNEAQ (reference sequence). The length of the CDR3 is 15 residues. V was pared by 1 base and J by 8 bases, with 17 bases between. Here the CDR3 reads CASSLVGVGLAEAFF. The DNA of the CDR3 is TGTGCCAGCAGCTTAGTTGGGGTCGGGCTAGCGGAAGCTTTCTTT.

The V call is TRBV24-1, the J call TRBJ2-1; TRBD2 matches 9 bases. Trimming cost V 4 bases and J 6 bases; bases outside gene matches: 9. Germline values: CDR1 KGHDR, CDR2 SFDVKD. CDR3 size: 16 residues. CDR3 coding DNA: TGTGCCACCAGTGACCCTAGCGGGACTCCCCCCAATGAGCAGTTCTTC. Its protein product is CATSDPSGTPPNEQFF.

The chain uses TRBV10-3 and TRBJ1-2; the match to TRBD1 covers 7 bases. The ends lost 4 bases at V and 5 bases at J; junction bases unmatched: 7. This CDR3 has 14 amino acids. Germline lookup yields CDR1 ENHRY and CDR2 SYGVKD. The CDR3 DNA is TGTGCCATCAGTGGGGACAGCTTTGAGTATGGCTACACCTTC. Its translation is CAISGDSFEYGYTF.

This rearrangement joins TRBV21-1 to TRBJ2-7; the D call TRBD2 from the table was never checked on the DNA. TRBV21-1 is annotated as a pseudogene. The CDR3 is 11 residues long. The CDR3 nucleotides are TGTGCCAGCAGCCGAGCGGACGAGCAGTACTTC. It specifies CASSRADEQYF.

V is TRBV5-1 and J is TRBJ2-1; 11 nucleotides match TRBD1. J gave up 8 bases and V 2 bases, and 9 bases lay outside the gene matches. The CDR3 totals 16 residues. Looked up from germline, CDR1 is SGHRS and CDR2 is YFSETQ. CDR3 in amino acids: CASSLEGQGGIDEQFF. The CDR3, as DNA: TGCGCCAGCAGCTTAGAGGGACAGGGGGGTATCGATGAGCAGTTCTTC.

This chain uses TRBV28 with TRBJ2-3; a possible D gene is TRBD1 (6 bases). Germline CDR1 and CDR2: MDHEN and SYDVKM. The CDR3 covers 14 residues. Trimming pared 3 bases from V and 2 bases from J, leaving 9 bases between. The CDR3 loop is CASSLGTTTDTQYF. In nucleotides, the CDR3 is TGTGCCAGCAGTTTGGGGACAACCACAGATACGCAGTATTTT. The full variable domain, in which reference TRBV28 and TRBJ2-3 provide the parts outside the CDR3, is DVKVTQSSRYLVKRTGEKVFLECVQDMDHENMFWYRQDPGLGLRLIYFSYDVKMKEKGDIPEGYSVSREKKERFSLILESASTNQTSMYLCASSLGTTTDTQYFGPGTRLTVL.

This clone was counted between two and nine times. This sequence joins TRBV5-1 and TRBJ2-7; 8 nucleotides match TRBD2. CDR1 and CDR2 (germline): SGHRS, YFSETQ. The CDR3 runs 14 residues. Trimming cost V 0 bases and J 7 bases; bases outside gene matches: 6. DNA of the CDR3: TGCGCCAGCAGCTTGGGGTCTAGCGGGCAGGAGCAGTACTTC. Translating it yields CASSLGSSGQEQYF.

The gene calls are TRBV7-2 and TRBJ2-2; TRBD2 aligns across 11 bases. The CDR3 is 15 residues long. Germline V CDR1 and CDR2: SGHTA, FQGNSA. The ends lost 6 bases at V and 4 bases at J; junction bases unmatched: 4. CDR3 sequence (DNA): TGTGCCAGCAGAGGGACTAGCGGCGGCACCGGGGAGCTGTTTTTT. Translation: CASRGTSGGTGELFF.

This clone was detected a few times. The rearrangement uses TRBV6-6 and TRBJ2-5; 12 bases are a match to TRBD2. With V trimmed by 5 bases and J by 1 base, 11 bases remained unmatched. Germline V gene lookup returns CDR1 MNHNY and CDR2 SVGAGI (reference sequence). This CDR3 has 18 residues. CDR3 amino acids: CASSPRDRLAGAQETQYF. CDR3 in DNA: TGTGCCAGCAGTCCCCGCGACCGACTAGCGGGGGCCCAAGAGACCCAGTACTTC.

The chain has TRBV27 and TRBJ2-6, with 7 bases fitting TRBD1. Per germline, CDR1 MNHEY and CDR2 SMNVEV (reference sequence). The CDR3 sequence is 16 residues long. V shed 7 bases, J shed 0 bases, and the junction held 6 bases outside the gene matches. CDR3 bases: TGTGCCAGCATGGGCAGGGGGAGCTCTGGGGCCAACGTCCTGACTTTC. Translating it yields CASMGRGSSGANVLTF.

The chain is built from TRBV2 and TRBJ2-5, with D hard to call. This CDR3 is 15 amino acids long. Trimming shortened V by 5 bases and J by 1 base, and 14 bases separated the two germline ends. Germline V gene sequence: CDR1 SNHLY, CDR2 FYNNEI. The CDR3 DNA is TGTGCCAGCAGTTTGACAAAGGCCATCCAAGAGACCCAGTACTTC. Protein sequence: CASSLTKAIQETQYF.